A selection of T cell receptor beta chains follows, all from one sample in a study of metastatic and nonmetastatic thyroid tumors. TCRdb re-called the PCR reads through MiXCR. This table holds approximately 6,100 clones, about 29% found once. Source material: adjacent normal tissue. The receptors originated from a female donor with papillary thyroid cancer or a benign thyroid nodule (not recorded which). Some clones in this sample may be carry-over from other donors' samples. Both conserved end residues are part of each CDR3. Fields, in order: J gene, V gene, CDR3 length, D gene, clone size, CDR3 DNA, CDR3 protein. D genes are given only for firm matches. Only part of the rows carry a size: once, few, many, or a class if the clone is expanded.

TRBJ1-4 | TRBV3-1 | 15 | . | . | TGTGCCAGCAGCCAATACGGGTCAACTAATGAAAAACTGTTTTTT | CASSQYGSTNEKLFF
TRBJ1-2 | TRBV5-1 | 15 | TRBD1 | . | TGCGCCAGCAGCCCAAACGGACAGGGGGCTCGTGGCTACACCTTC | CASSPNGQGARGYTF
TRBJ1-2 | TRBV5-1 | 15 | . | . | TGCGCCAGCAGCTTGGGTGACAGTACTCCAGCGGGCTACACCTTC | CASSLGDSTPAGYTF
TRBJ2-3 | TRBV9 | 15 | TRBD1 | large | TGTGCCAGCAGCGTAGAAGGGACAGGGAAAGATACGCAGTATTTT | CASSVEGTGKDTQYF
TRBJ2-2 | TRBV2 | 14 | . | many | TGTGCCAGCAGTGAAGAAGCTGACACCGGGGAGCTGTTTTTT | CASSEEADTGELFF
TRBJ2-3 | TRBV24-1 | 17 | TRBD2 | medium-sized | TGTGCCACCAGTGACCCCGGGACTAGCGGGAGCACAGATACGCAGTATTTT | CATSDPGTSGSTDTQYF
TRBJ1-1 | TRBV20-1 | 15 | TRBD1 | once | TGCAGTGCTAGAGGTCCGGACAGGAGGAACACTGAAGCTTTCTTT | CSARGPDRRNTEAFF
TRBJ2-7 | TRBV11-2 | 14 | . | medium-sized | TGTGCCAGCAGCTTACATTACGACAGCTACGAGCAGTACTTC | CASSLHYDSYEQYF
TRBJ2-7 | TRBV20-1 | 14 | . | . | TGCAGTGCCGAAAATCGGTTACGCTCCTACGAGCAGTACTTC | CSAENRLRSYEQYF
TRBJ1-1 | TRBV7-3 | 13 | TRBD1 | . | TGTGCCAGCAGCTTAACGGGGACAGATGAAGCTTTCTTT | CASSLTGTDEAFF
TRBJ2-1 | TRBV7-3 | 14 | . | . | TGTGCCAGCAGCTTACAGGGGCGAAACAATGAGCAGTTCTTC | CASSLQGRNNEQFF
TRBJ1-2 | TRBV19 | 14 | TRBD1 | . | TGTGCCAGTAGCGGGACAGGGAAGGACTATGGCTACACCTTC | CASSGTGKDYGYTF
TRBJ2-2 | TRBV5-1 | 14 | . | . | TGCGCCAGCAGCTTGATTGAGGTTACCGGGGAGCTGTTTTTT | CASSLIEVTGELFF
TRBJ1-3 | TRBV7-9 | 15 | TRBD1 | once | TGTGCCAGCCACGTAGGGACAGGGGTTGGAAACACCATATATTTT | CASHVGTGVGNTIYF
TRBJ2-7 | TRBV28 | 14 | . | . | TGTGCCAGCAGCCCATCATCGCCAGGGTACGAGCAGTACTTC | CASSPSSPGYEQYF
TRBJ2-2 | TRBV19 | 15 | TRBD1 | few | TGTGCCAGTAGTAGGTCAGGGGGCGCCTCCGGGGAGCTGTTTTTT | CASSRSGGASGELFF
TRBJ2-1 | TRBV30 | 14 | . | few | TGTGCCTGGAGTACTTGGGGAGCCAACAATGAGCAGTTCTTC | CAWSTWGANNEQFF
TRBJ2-2 | TRBV6-2/TRBV6-3 | 15 | TRBD2 | few | TGTGCCAGCAGTACTAGCGGGGCGGGAACCGGGGAGCTGTTTTTT | CASSTSGAGTGELFF
TRBJ2-1 | TRBV20-1 | 14 | TRBD2 | . | TGCAGTGCTCTCGCTAGCGGGAGTTACAATGAGCAGTTCTTC | CSALASGSYNEQFF
TRBJ1-5 | TRBV6-2/TRBV6-3 | 14 | . | few | TGTGCCAGCAGTTACCTGGCAGGGCAACAGCCCCAGCATTTT | CASSYLAGQQPQHF
TRBJ2-3 | TRBV9 | 15 | TRBD2 | . | TGTGCCAGCAGCGTTCGGCAGGGACTACCAGATACGCAGTATTTT | CASSVRQGLPDTQYF
TRBJ1-6 | TRBV12-3/TRBV12-4 | 12 | . | large | TGTGCCAGCAGCCCAGGGAATTCACCCCTCCACTTT | CASSPGNSPLHF
TRBJ2-7 | TRBV2 | 13 | . | . | TGTGCCAGCAGTGTGGTCGGCCCCTACGAGCAGTACTTC | CASSVVGPYEQYF
TRBJ1-6 | TRBV4-1 | 12 | . | few | TGCGGCAGCAGCCAGGGTAATTCCCCCCTACACTTT | CGSSQGNSPLHF
TRBJ1-1 | TRBV20-1 | 14 | . | . | TGCAGTGCTAGCAGACAGGTAGTAGAGGCTGAAGCTTTCTTT | CSASRQVVEAEAFF
TRBJ1-1 | TRBV6-1 | 14 | . | . | TGTGCCAGCACCAAGACAGACATGAACACTGAAGCTTTCTTT | CASTKTDMNTEAFF
TRBJ1-2 | TRBV13 | 18 | TRBD1 | . | TGTGCCAGCAGCTCAAGAGGACCTAAAGAGGGGGCTTACTATGGCTACACCTTC | CASSSRGPKEGAYYGYTF
TRBJ2-1 | TRBV12-3/TRBV12-4 | 15 | TRBD2 | . | TGTGCCAGCAGTTTTGGAGGGAGGGACTACAATGAGCAGTTCTTC | CASSFGGRDYNEQFF
TRBJ2-7 | TRBV20-1 | 11 | . | . | TGCAGTGCTCGACAGGATTACGAGCAGTACTTC | CSARQDYEQYF
TRBJ1-1 | TRBV12-3/TRBV12-4 | 14 | TRBD1 | medium-sized | TGTGCCAGCAGTTACACAGGGGGCGGGACTGAAGCTTTCTTT | CASSYTGGGTEAFF
TRBJ2-7 | TRBV27 | 14 | TRBD1 | . | TGTGCCAGCTCCCAACGGGACAGTGGCTACGAGCAGTACTTC | CASSQRDSGYEQYF
TRBJ1-2 | TRBV6-1 | 13 | . | . | TGTGCCAGCGGGCCGGGGCCTAACTATGGCTACACCTTC | CASGPGPNYGYTF
TRBJ1-1 | TRBV20-1 | 12 | . | . | TGCAGTGCTAGAGGATGGGGTACTGAAGCTTTCTTT | CSARGWGTEAFF